The T cell receptor beta chain described here comes from a study of CD8 T cells in ankylosing spondylitis. Study-wide findings and caveats: Among TCR beta sequences, a motif of several highly homologous variants appeared characteristic of ankylosing spondylitis blood. Disease-linked clones displayed a CD8+ phenotype and appeared relatively rarely in peripheral blood. Researchers reportedly found disease-linked clones significantly enriched in matched ankylosing spondylitis synovial fluid.

TCRdb re-called the 5' RACE reads with MiXCR, one entry per CDR3 protein. The data contain 200,000 to 300,000 distinct CDR3 sequences, more than 20% of them singletons. V shed 3 bases and J shed 3 bases, with 12 bases lying between them. This CDR3 contains 15 residues. Germline values: CDR1 SGHTA, CDR2 FQGNSA. This clonotype was recorded many times. Antigen unknown. The sequencing sample was made of blood, either unsorted or a sorted T cell fraction (not recorded which). The V gene is TRBV7-2, the J gene TRBJ1-5; D unclear. This clonotype originated in a male donor with ankylosing spondylitis or in good health (not recorded which). The CDR3 sequence is CASSLISRLNQPQHF. The CDR3 coding sequence is TGTGCCAGCAGCTTGATAAGTAGGCTCAATCAGCCCCAGCATTTT.